These T cell receptor beta chains were read from a single sample in a study of control samples from healthy donors and cancer patients. Data came from immunoSEQ multiplex PCR; TCRdb stores just in-frame clones and leaves some out. This repertoire shows 60,000 or so clones, about 96% found once; its top ten account for about 1%. The sequenced material came from blood. These receptors were obtained from a woman younger than 30 in good health. CDR3s include the opening cysteine and the closing phenylalanine or tryptophan. D genes are given only for firm matches. Clone size is stated in some rows and not others, as once, few, many or a class when expanded.

clone size: NA
D gene: NA
J gene: TRBJ1-1
V gene: TRBV11-2
CDR3 protein: CASRPPTGVGNTEAFF
CDR3 DNA: TGTGCCAGCAGGCCACCCACGGGGGTAGGAAACACTGAAGCTTTCTTT

clone size: NA
D gene: NA
J gene: TRBJ2-7
V gene: TRBV28
CDR3 protein: CASGGVGSHEQYF
CDR3 DNA: TGTGCCAGCGGAGGGGTGGGGTCCCACGAGCAGTACTTC

clone size: once
D gene: NA
J gene: TRBJ1-2
V gene: TRBV4-3
CDR3 protein: CASSQNVGRDGYTF
CDR3 DNA: TGCGCCAGCAGCCAAAATGTCGGTCGAGATGGCTACACCTTC

clone size: NA
D gene: NA
J gene: TRBJ1-3
V gene: TRBV10-3
CDR3 protein: CASSTGAGNTIYF
CDR3 DNA: TGTGCCTCATCGACAGGAGCTGGAAACACCATATATTTT

clone size: NA
D gene: TRBD1
J gene: TRBJ1-1
V gene: TRBV7-2
CDR3 protein: CASSLEGTGLNTEAFF
CDR3 DNA: TGTGCCAGCAGCTTAGAAGGGACAGGGTTGAACACTGAAGCTTTCTTT

clone size: NA
D gene: NA
J gene: TRBJ1-1
V gene: TRBV7-3
CDR3 protein: CASSLTTNTEAFF
CDR3 DNA: TGTGCCAGCAGCTTAACAACGAACACTGAAGCTTTCTTT

clone size: NA
D gene: NA
J gene: TRBJ1-5
V gene: TRBV11-2
CDR3 protein: CASPGQPTEYQGSNQPQHF
CDR3 DNA: TGTGCCAGCCCAGGGCAGCCTACCGAGTACCAAGGTAGCAATCAGCCCCAGCATTTT

clone size: few
D gene: NA
J gene: TRBJ1-5
V gene: TRBV20-1
CDR3 protein: CSASWQSSNQPQHF
CDR3 DNA: TGCAGTGCTAGTTGGCAGAGTAGCAATCAGCCCCAGCATTTT

clone size: NA
D gene: TRBD2
J gene: TRBJ2-7
V gene: TRBV29-1
CDR3 protein: CSVGTSGNSYEQYF
CDR3 DNA: TGCAGCGTTGGGACTAGCGGGAACTCCTACGAGCAGTACTTC

clone size: NA
D gene: NA
J gene: TRBJ1-5
V gene: TRBV5-5
CDR3 protein: CASSLRVGNQPQHF
CDR3 DNA: TGTGCCAGCAGCCTCAGGGTTGGCAATCAGCCCCAGCATTTT

clone size: NA
D gene: NA
J gene: TRBJ2-1
V gene: TRBV19
CDR3 protein: CASRDLYNEQFF
CDR3 DNA: TGTGCCAGTCGGGACCTCTACAATGAGCAGTTCTTC

clone size: NA
D gene: NA
J gene: TRBJ1-5
V gene: TRBV4-1
CDR3 protein: CASSQVLALPPNQPQHF
CDR3 DNA: TGCGCCAGCAGCCAAGTCCTGGCCTTACCCCCCAATCAGCCCCAGCATTTT

clone size: few
D gene: NA
J gene: TRBJ2-1
V gene: TRBV7-2
CDR3 protein: CASSPGQNYNEQFF
CDR3 DNA: TGTGCCAGCAGCCCGGGGCAGAACTACAATGAGCAGTTCTTC

clone size: NA
D gene: NA
J gene: TRBJ2-7
V gene: TRBV4-2
CDR3 protein: CASSTTGGGFYEQYF
CDR3 DNA: TGTGCCAGCAGTACTACAGGGGGAGGGTTTTACGAGCAGTACTTC

clone size: NA
D gene: NA
J gene: TRBJ1-1
V gene: TRBV12-3/TRBV12-4
CDR3 protein: CASSLGVRAEAFF
CDR3 DNA: TGTGCCAGCAGTTTAGGGGTAAGGGCTGAAGCTTTCTTT

clone size: NA
D gene: NA
J gene: TRBJ1-1
V gene: TRBV6-1
CDR3 protein: CASSEVRVLTEAFF
CDR3 DNA: TGTGCCAGCAGTGAAGTTCGGGTTTTAACTGAAGCTTTCTTT

clone size: NA
D gene: TRBD2
J gene: TRBJ2-3
V gene: TRBV6-5
CDR3 protein: CASKTSGGTDTQYF
CDR3 DNA: TGTGCCAGCAAGACTAGCGGGGGTACAGATACGCAGTATTTT

clone size: NA
D gene: TRBD1
J gene: TRBJ1-1
V gene: TRBV30
CDR3 protein: CAWSLWRGRRDTEAFF
CDR3 DNA: TGTGCCTGGAGTTTATGGAGGGGGCGCCGGGACACTGAAGCTTTCTTT

clone size: NA
D gene: NA
J gene: TRBJ1-1
V gene: TRBV19
CDR3 protein: CASSFSSANTEAFF
CDR3 DNA: TGTGCCAGTAGTTTCAGCTCGGCGAACACTGAAGCTTTCTTT

clone size: NA
D gene: NA
J gene: TRBJ2-7
V gene: TRBV10-2
CDR3 protein: CASTQLERQYEQYF
CDR3 DNA: TGCGCCAGCACCCAACTAGAAAGGCAGTACGAGCAGTACTTC

clone size: once
D gene: TRBD1
J gene: TRBJ1-1
V gene: TRBV18
CDR3 protein: CASSPPDRGGTEAFF
CDR3 DNA: TGTGCCAGCTCACCACCAGACAGGGGAGGAACTGAAGCTTTCTTT